This T cell receptor beta chain was obtained from a study of technical replicates of blood from several donors. Produced via immunoSEQ multiplex PCR; TCRdb's table is partial and in-frame only. The profile shows 60,000 to 70,000 clones, 86% of them singletons. This clonotype originated in a human donor in good health. Some clones in this sample may be carry-over from other donors' samples. The sequenced sample consisted of PBMCs.

The CDR3 is CASSLLTGGLTKDEQYF. The CDR3 coding sequence is TGTGCCAGCAGTTTATTGACAGGGGGCCTTACGAAAGACGAGCAGTACTTC. The chain carries TRBV27 and TRBJ2-7; 10 nucleotides match TRBD1. V lost 1 base, J lost 5 bases, and 11 bases stayed unmatched. The CDR3 has 17 amino acids. Per germline, CDR1 MNHEY and CDR2 SMNVEV (reference sequence).